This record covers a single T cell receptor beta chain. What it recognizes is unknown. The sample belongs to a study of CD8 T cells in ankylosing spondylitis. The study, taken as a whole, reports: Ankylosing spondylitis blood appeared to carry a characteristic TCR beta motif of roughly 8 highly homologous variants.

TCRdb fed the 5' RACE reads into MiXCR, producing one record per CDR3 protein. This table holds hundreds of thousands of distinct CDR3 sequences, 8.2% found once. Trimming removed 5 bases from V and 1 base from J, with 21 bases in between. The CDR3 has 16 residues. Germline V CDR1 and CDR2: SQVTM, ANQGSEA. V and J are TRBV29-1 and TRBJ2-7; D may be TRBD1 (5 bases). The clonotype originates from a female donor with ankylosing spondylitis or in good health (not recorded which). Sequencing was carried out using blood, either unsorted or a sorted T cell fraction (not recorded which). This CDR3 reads CSVLGHLDTRSYEQYF. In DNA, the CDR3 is TGCAGCGTTTTAGGCCATTTGGACACCCGATCCTACGAGCAGTACTTC.